These T cell receptor beta chains were read from a single sample in a study of blood T cell repertoires in COVID-19. The repertoire was sequenced with immunoSEQ multiplex PCR; TCRdb's copy has only in-frame clones and lacks some. Of 150,000 to 200,000 clones in the sample, roughly 90% are singletons; the top ten hold approximately 3%. Sequencing input: peripheral blood. These receptors were collected from a man aged 55-75 years with acute or convalescent COVID-19. The CDR3 runs from the conserved cysteine through the conserved F or W. The order of the fields is clone size, J gene, D gene, V gene, CDR3 DNA, CDR3 protein. A D gene is named only where the DNA matches it firmly. Not every row has a clone size; where given, it reads once, few, many or a size class.

few,TRBJ2-7,NA,TRBV5-6,TGTGCCAGCAGCTCGGGACTGATAACCTACGAGCAGTACTTC,CASSSGLITYEQYF
NA,TRBJ2-1,NA,TRBV6-5,TGTGCCAGCAGCGGTCAATCCTACAATGAGCAGTTCTTC,CASSGQSYNEQFF
NA,TRBJ2-7,NA,TRBV7-2,TGTGCCAGCAGCTTAGTCGGTCTGCAAGCGCACGAGCAGTACTTC,CASSLVGLQAHEQYF
few,TRBJ2-3,NA,TRBV19,TGTGCCAGTAGTATTGGCGGGCGGTGGAGGGGAGATACGCAGTATTTT,CASSIGGRWRGDTQYF
NA,TRBJ1-1,NA,TRBV20-1,TGCAGTGCTAGTGGGGGCTTACGTATCACTGAAGCTTTCTTT,CSASGGLRITEAFF
NA,TRBJ1-1,NA,TRBV6-2/TRBV6-3,TGTGCCAGCAGTTCAACTTCACACACTGAAGCTTTCTTT,CASSSTSHTEAFF
NA,TRBJ2-5,NA,TRBV30,TGTGCCTGGAGCGCATCAGGGTGGGAGACCCAGTACTTC,CAWSASGWETQYF
NA,TRBJ1-3,NA,TRBV18,TGTGCCAGCTCACCATCGGCGGGCTCTGGAAACACCATATATTTT,CASSPSAGSGNTIYF
NA,TRBJ1-5,NA,TRBV4-1,TGCGCCAGCAGCCAAGAATCCCATAATCAGCCCCAGCATTTT,CASSQESHNQPQHF
NA,TRBJ2-3,NA,TRBV24-1,TGTGCCACCAGTGATGGGGGGGCAGTGACGCAGTATTTT,CATSDGGAVTQYF
few,TRBJ2-3,NA,TRBV7-6,TGTGCCAGCAGCCCAAGTACAGGGTTCGGTCCAGATACGCAGTATTTT,CASSPSTGFGPDTQYF
NA,TRBJ2-6,NA,TRBV30,TGTGCCTGGGCCACTGGGGCCAACGTCCTGACTTTC,CAWATGANVLTF
NA,TRBJ1-1,NA,TRBV19,TGTGCCAGTAGGGTGGGGAGCACTGAAGCTTTCTTT,CASRVGSTEAFF
NA,TRBJ2-7,NA,TRBV30,TGTGCCTGGACTAGCTCCTACGAGCAGTACTTC,CAWTSSYEQYF
once,TRBJ2-6,NA,TRBV25-1,TGTGCCAGCAGTGGGGGCTCCGGGGCCAACGTCCTGACTTTC,CASSGGSGANVLTF
NA,TRBJ2-7,NA,TRBV4-1,TGCGCCAGCAGCCAAGACACAGTGCCCTACGAGCAGTACTTC,CASSQDTVPYEQYF
NA,TRBJ1-2,NA,TRBV7-9,TGTGCCAGCAGGAGGGGGAATATGAACTATGGCTACACCTTC,CASRRGNMNYGYTF
NA,TRBJ1-2,NA,TRBV24-1,TGTGCCACCTCCGGAGGCGGGGCGGCCTCGTCCCTAGGCTACACCTTC,CATSGGGAASSLGYTF
once,TRBJ2-3,NA,TRBV15,TGTGCCACCAGCAGGGGGGCGGGTTCGACAGATACGCAGTATTTT,CATSRGAGSTDTQYF
NA,TRBJ1-2,NA,TRBV4-1,TGCGCCAGCAGCCAGGACGGACTGGGGAGGGATGGCTACACCTTC,CASSQDGLGRDGYTF
NA,TRBJ2-7,NA,TRBV5-4,TGTGCCAGCAGCTTGGACACCAAGGCGGTCGAGCAGTACTTC,CASSLDTKAVEQYF
once,TRBJ2-1,NA,TRBV2,TGTGCCAGCACGGTTGAGCTGGCCACAGCAGGGATGAGACAGTTCTTC,CASTVELATAGMRQFF
NA,TRBJ2-3,NA,TRBV3-1/TRBV3-2,TGTGCCAGCAGCCAACGTCCAGGATCCCTGGGAGATACGCAGTATTTT,CASSQRPGSLGDTQYF
NA,TRBJ2-5,NA,TRBV2,TGTGCCAGCAGTGAGGCCAAAGAGACCCAGTACTTC,CASSEAKETQYF
NA,TRBJ2-1,NA,TRBV15,TGTGCCACCACCCTCGGGAGCAGATTAAGCTCCTACAATGAGCAGTTCTTC,CATTLGSRLSSYNEQFF
few,TRBJ1-2,TRBD1,TRBV4-1,TGCGCCAGCAGCCCGCCCAGGGGGCGCAACTATGGCTACACCTTC,CASSPPRGRNYGYTF
few,TRBJ1-1,TRBD1,TRBV28,TGTGCCAGCAGTTCGGGACAGGGGAACACTGAAGCTTTCTTT,CASSSGQGNTEAFF
NA,TRBJ1-3,NA,TRBV5-6,TGTGCCAGCACCCTAAGGACAAGCTCTGGAAACACCATATATTTT,CASTLRTSSGNTIYF
NA,TRBJ2-3,NA,TRBV9,TGTGCCAGCAGCGTGTCCACGAGCTACACAGATACGCAGTATTTT,CASSVSTSYTDTQYF
NA,TRBJ2-1,NA,TRBV6-5,TGTGCCAGCAGTTTCCGAGACTCCTACAATGAGCAGTTCTTC,CASSFRDSYNEQFF
NA,TRBJ1-2,NA,TRBV3-1/TRBV3-2,TGTGCCAGCAGCCAGAACCTAGATAACTATGGCTACACCTTC,CASSQNLDNYGYTF
NA,TRBJ1-5,NA,TRBV7-2,TGTGCCAGCAGCTTAGGTAACAATCAGCCCCAGCATTTT,CASSLGNNQPQHF
NA,TRBJ2-1,TRBD2,TRBV18,TGTGCCAGCTCACAAGGGGGTAGCGGGGGCAATGAGCAGTTCTTC,CASSQGGSGGNEQFF